There are a few counts of the clone carrying this T cell receptor beta chain. Its antigen is unidentified. One entry per CDR3 protein results from TCRdb running MiXCR on the 5' RACE reads. Found here are about 430,000 distinct CDR3 sequences, roughly 18% of them singletons; the top ten hold approximately 21%. Germline assignment: CDR1 MDHEN and CDR2 SYDVKM. This CDR3 region has 14 residues. Trimming stripped 6 bases from V and 5 bases from J, with 14 bases between. These data are taken from a study of T-cell memory formation after mild COVID-19. Study-level findings and limits: Later expanders leaned CD4+, whereas day 15 to 85 contracting clones were balanced CD4/CD8.

This receptor was identified in a man between 18 and 29 years old who had mild COVID-19 (a few samples of this study predate the infection). Cell type and time point are not known. Sequencing was done on a sample of PBMCs or a T cell subset sorted from them (not recorded which). The V call is TRBV28, the J call TRBJ2-1, with D tentatively TRBD2 (6 bases). The CDR3 region is CASSPLGGDNEQFF. CDR3 nucleotide sequence: TGTGCCAGCAGCCCCTTGGGCGGGGACAATGAGCAGTTCTTC.